The 30 T cell receptor beta chains given below trace back to one sample, sequenced in a study of T cell responses to AZD1222 COVID-19 vaccine. Only in-frame clones appear in the TCRdb table, and some are missing; sequencing was by immunoSEQ multiplex PCR. The table has about 160,000 clones, roughly nine tenths seen once. Material: peripheral blood, obtained 28 days after the second AZD1222 dose. The origin of the receptors is an adult who received the AZD1222 COVID-19 vaccine.

The rearrangement joins TRBV11-2 to TRBJ2-7; D may be TRBD1 (6 bases). CDR1 is SGHAT and CDR2 is FQNNGV in the germline V gene. This CDR3 has 15 amino acids. V lost 3 bases, J lost 0 bases, and 12 bases lay in between. CDR3 loop: CASSLLGHLSYEQYF. In DNA, the CDR3 is TGTGCCAGCAGCTTGCTGGGACACCTCTCCTACGAGCAGTACTTC.

The gene calls are TRBV11-3 and TRBJ2-1; D is uncertain. This CDR3 is built from 15 residues. Germline CDR1 and CDR2: SGHNT and YENEEA. Trimming cost V 1 base and J 0 bases, with 7 bases left between them. CDR3 sequence: CASSLVRGSYNEQFF. The CDR3 nucleotides are TGTGCCAGCAGCTTAGTTCGAGGCTCCTACAATGAGCAGTTCTTC.

The chain combines TRBV15 with TRBJ1-1; 7 bases agree with TRBD1. Germline V gene sequence: CDR1 LNHNV, CDR2 YYDKDF (reference sequence). The CDR3 loop spans 14 amino acids. Losses at the gene ends were 1 base for V and 6 bases for J; bases not matched to a gene: 5. The CDR3 sequence is CATSRGQGVPEAFF. For the CDR3, the DNA is TGTGCCACCAGCAGAGGACAGGGAGTCCCTGAAGCTTTCTTT.

This clone was counted between two and nine times. This chain joins TRBV12-3 or TRBV12-4 and TRBJ1-2, with D perhaps TRBD1 (6 bases). The CDR3 sequence is 13 residues long. Trimming took 4 bases from V and 4 from J, leaving 10 bases between them. This chain's CDR3 is CASSSDSSYGYTF. CDR3 nucleotide sequence: TGTGCCAGCAGTTCGGACAGTAGCTATGGCTACACCTTC.

This chain's CDR3 is CASSPGQGEFQPQHF. The CDR3 bases are TGTGCCAGTAGTCCGGGACAGGGAGAATTTCAGCCCCAGCATTTT. The rearrangement uses TRBV19 and TRBJ1-5; 9 bases agree with TRBD1. Germline V gene sequence: CDR1 LNHDA, CDR2 SQIVND (reference sequence). The CDR3 is made up of 15 amino acids. Trimming removed 5 bases from V and 6 bases from J; junction bases left unmatched: 8.

Here the CDR3 DNA reads TGTGCCAGCAGTTTCGGTACAGTTTACGAGCAGTACTTC. Its translation is CASSFGTVYEQYF. V and J are TRBV12-3 or TRBV12-4 and TRBJ2-7; D is unresolved. V was cut by 3 bases and J by 4 bases, with 10 bases left in between. The CDR3 loop spans 13 amino acids.

The chain uses TRBV5-1 and TRBJ1-6; 7 nucleotides match TRBD1. The CDR3 runs 16 residues. Germline CDR1 is SGHRS and CDR2 is YFSETQ. Unmatched junction bases numbered 6, after V lost 0 bases and J lost 6 bases. CDR3: CASSLGPGQLNSPLHF. DNA of the CDR3: TGCGCCAGCAGCTTGGGCCCGGGACAGCTTAATTCACCCCTCCACTTT.

The gene calls are TRBV19 and TRBJ1-5; D not resolved. CDR1 and CDR2 (germline): LNHDA, SQIVND (reference sequence). Trimming left V 6 bases short and J 1 base short, with 7 bases between. The CDR3 is made up of 13 amino acids. The CDR3 spells CASRQKSNQPQHF. CDR3 DNA: TGTGCCAGTAGGCAGAAGAGCAATCAGCCCCAGCATTTT.

This sequence joins TRBV6-6 and TRBJ1-1; unclear D gene. Germline lookup yields CDR1 MNHNY and CDR2 SVGAGI (reference sequence). The V end was cut by 6 bases, the J end by 7 bases, with 18 bases between. CDR3 length equals 14 residues. CDR3 amino acids: CASSPQRENDEAFF. The DNA for the CDR3 is TGTGCCAGCAGCCCCCAGAGGGAAAACGATGAAGCTTTCTTT.

The chain is built from TRBV19 and TRBJ1-3; D not certain. V was trimmed by 4 bases and J by 2 bases, leaving 12 bases between them. CDR3 length: 15 residues. CDR1 and CDR2 (germline): LNHDA, SQIVND (reference sequence). CDR3 residues: CASSNGPEPGNTIYF. The CDR3 DNA reads TGTGCCAGTAGTAATGGGCCGGAACCTGGAAACACCATATATTTT.

The gene calls are TRBV24-1 and TRBJ1-1; a possible D gene is TRBD1 (5 bases). With 1 base removed from V and 5 bases from J, the gap between germline ends came to 7 bases. The germline CDR1 and CDR2 sequences are KGHDR and SFDVKD. The CDR3 spans 13 residues. Here the CDR3 DNA reads TGTGCCACCAGTGATTTCGGGGGAACTGAAGCTTTCTTT. As protein: CATSDFGGTEAFF.

The rearrangement joins TRBV19 to TRBJ2-5; no reliable D call. This CDR3 is 13 amino acids long. V lost 6 bases and J 5 bases, leaving 13 bases between the germline ends. Germline CDR1 and CDR2: LNHDA and SQIVND (reference sequence). CDR3 region: CASRLGFQETQYF. For the CDR3, the DNA is TGTGCCAGTAGGCTGGGGTTCCAGGAGACCCAGTACTTC.

The V call is TRBV7-8, the J call TRBJ2-1; 14 nucleotides match TRBD2. Germline V gives CDR1 SGHVS, CDR2 FQNEAQ. The CDR3 spans 15 residues. V dropped 6 bases and J dropped 9; count of bases not matched to a gene: 7. The CDR3 sequence: CASRIGTSGGSEQFF. CDR3 coding DNA: TGTGCCAGCAGGATAGGGACTAGCGGGGGCAGTGAGCAGTTCTTC.

The rearrangement links TRBV7-9 to TRBJ1-3; the D gene is possibly TRBD1 (5 bases). V lost 2 bases and J lost 2, with 10 bases in between. CDR1 and CDR2 (germline): SEHNR, FQNEAQ (reference sequence). The CDR3 extends over 15 amino acids. The CDR3 DNA reads TGTGCCAGCAGCTTATTGGCGGGGGCTGGAAACACCATATATTTT. This gives the protein CASSLLAGAGNTIYF.

CDR3 residues: CASSLGAGTLGLAKNIQYF. The DNA for the CDR3 is TGTGCCAGCAGCTTAGGAGCGGGGACCTTGGGTCTAGCCAAAAACATTCAGTACTTC. The chain couples TRBV7-6 to TRBJ2-4; 7 bases align to TRBD2. CDR1 and CDR2 (germline): SGHVS, FNYEAQ. Germline trimming cut 1 base from V and 0 bases from J; bases unmatched to any gene: 12. CDR3 size: 19 residues.

This clone was counted a few times. V is TRBV5-1 and J is TRBJ2-7, with 7 positions matching TRBD1. Germline V gene data show CDR1 as SGHRS and CDR2 as YFSETQ. V lost 0 bases, J lost 0 bases, and 0 bases stayed unmatched. This CDR3 region has 14 residues. CDR3 in DNA: TGCGCCAGCAGCTTGGGGGACAGCTCCTACGAGCAGTACTTC. Its protein product is CASSLGDSSYEQYF. Together with reference TRBV5-1 and TRBJ2-7, the CDR3 gives the full variable domain: KAGVTQTPRYLIKTRGQQVTLSCSPISGHRSVSWYQQTPGQGLQFLFEYFSETQRNKGNFPGRFSGRQFSNSRSEMNVSTLELGDSALYLCASSLGDSSYEQYFGPGTRLTVT.

The V call is TRBV3-1 (or the pseudogene TRBV3-2), the J call TRBJ2-7, with TRBD2 matching over 11 bases. Germline CDR1 LGHDT, CDR2 YNNKEL (reference sequence). This CDR3 spans 18 amino acids. V lost 0 bases and J lost 6; bases outside the gene matches: 13. The CDR3 DNA reads as TGTGCCAGCAGCCAAGATGTGGCTAGCGGGAGGCGGGATACCGAGCAGTACTTC. This gives the protein CASSQDVASGRRDTEQYF.

The gene calls are TRBV5-1 and TRBJ2-3, with 7 bases matching TRBD2. The germline gives CDR1 SGHRS, CDR2 YFSETQ. This CDR3 has 16 amino acids. With 4 bases clipped from V and 3 bases from J, the junction kept 11 bases outside the gene matches. In DNA form, the CDR3 reads TGCGCCAGCAGCGAAAGCGTCCTAGCGGCGACAGATACGCAGTATTTT. Its protein is CASSESVLAATDTQYF.

CDR3 DNA sequence: TGTGCCAGCAGCTTTTCCGGGGGCCCGAACTATGGCTACACCTTC. Translated, it gives CASSFSGGPNYGYTF. V is TRBV6-5 and J is TRBJ1-2; D is perhaps TRBD1 (6 bases). V shed 6 bases and J shed 2 bases, with 16 bases lying between them. The CDR3 has 15 amino acids. Germline CDR1 and CDR2: MNHEY and SVGAGI.

This chain joins TRBV6-5 and TRBJ1-5, with 7 positions matching TRBD1. This CDR3 region has 13 residues. V lost 2 bases to trimming and J lost 6 bases; unmatched junction nucleotides: 1. The V gene's germline CDR1 is MNHEY and CDR2 SVGAGI. The CDR3 nucleotides read TGTGCCAGCAGTTACAACAGGGGTCAGCCCCAGCATTTT. Amino acids: CASSYNRGQPQHF.

This chain uses TRBV27 with TRBJ1-5, with D maybe TRBD1 (5 bases). The CDR3 runs 13 residues. Germline V lookup: CDR1 MNHEY, CDR2 SMNVEV (reference sequence). Trimming took 6 bases from V and 6 from J, leaving 12 bases between them. The DNA for the CDR3 is TGTGCCAGCAGCCTCTCAGGGATTCAGCCCCAGCATTTT. It encodes CASSLSGIQPQHF.

This chain joins TRBV7-3 and TRBJ2-1, with TRBD2 matching 14 bases. The germline V gene has CDR1 SGHTA and CDR2 FQGTGA. Trimming removed 5 bases from V and 0 bases from J; junction bases left unmatched: 9. CDR3 length: 19 residues. This CDR3 is CASSQGLAGGPSSYNEQFF. CDR3 nucleotide sequence: TGTGCCAGCAGCCAAGGACTAGCGGGAGGCCCAAGCTCCTACAATGAGCAGTTCTTC.

This chain uses TRBV9 with TRBJ1-1; D unclear. Germline CDR1 SGDLS, CDR2 YYNGEE. CDR3 length: 13 amino acids. Trimming shortened V by 2 bases and J by 3 bases, and 8 bases separated the two germline ends. CDR3: CASSVSFDTEAFF. The DNA of the CDR3 is TGTGCCAGCAGCGTCAGTTTTGACACTGAAGCTTTCTTT.

J is TRBJ1-6 and V is TRBV15, with D perhaps matching TRBD1 (5 bases). CDR1 and CDR2 from the germline V gene are LNHNV and YYDKDF (reference sequence). CDR3 length: 14 residues. Deletions cut 1 base from V and 8 bases from J, with 9 bases between. The CDR3 DNA is TGTGCCACCAGCAGAGTCGGCAGGGATTCACCCCTCCACTTT. Translating it yields CATSRVGRDSPLHF.

The genes are TRBV7-2 and TRBJ2-7; 11 nucleotides agree with TRBD2. V was clipped by 3 bases and J by 7 bases; unmatched bases: 5. Germline V gene data show CDR1 as SGHTA and CDR2 as FQGNSA. This CDR3 is 14 amino acids long. Written as DNA, the CDR3 is TGTGCCAGCAGCTTCTTAGCGGGAGGGGGAGAGCAGTACTTC. Its translation: CASSFLAGGGEQYF.

This rearrangement joins TRBV11-2 to TRBJ1-1, with D unclear. The germline V and J ends were trimmed by 0 bases and 1 base, with 6 bases remaining between them. The CDR3 is 14 amino acids. Looked up from germline, CDR1 is SGHAT and CDR2 is FQNNGV. CDR3 coding DNA: TGTGCCAGCAGCTTAGATCAGAGGAACACTGAAGCTTTCTTT. Amino acids: CASSLDQRNTEAFF.

This clone appeared once. CDR3 in amino acids: CATSGTGSYNEQFF. CDR3 in DNA: TGTGCCACCAGTGGGACGGGGTCCTACAATGAGCAGTTCTTC. This chain uses TRBV24-1 with TRBJ2-1, with D possibly matching TRBD2 (5 bases). Trimming took off 5 bases at V and 1 base at J, with 8 bases between the two ends. From germline, CDR1 is KGHDR and CDR2 SFDVKD. The CDR3 totals 14 residues.

The V and J genes are TRBV2 and TRBJ2-7; D remains ambiguous. Trimming removed 5 bases from V and 0 bases from J, with 5 bases in between. The CDR3 extends over 12 amino acids. Germline V gene sequence: CDR1 SNHLY, CDR2 FYNNEI. The CDR3 reads CASSLSSYEQYF. CDR3 nucleotides: TGTGCCAGCAGTTTAAGCTCCTACGAGCAGTACTTC.

The V call is TRBV3-1 (or the pseudogene TRBV3-2), the J call TRBJ1-4; D gene ambiguous. CDR1 is LGHDT, CDR2 YNNKEL, per germline (reference sequence). The CDR3 loop spans 14 amino acids. V shed 2 bases and J shed 10 bases, with 14 bases lying between them. CDR3 amino acids: CASSQTGIGRKLFF. The CDR3 DNA sequence: TGTGCCAGCAGCCAAACGGGGATCGGAAGAAAACTGTTTTTT.

This clone was picked up one time. DNA for the CDR3: TGTGCCAGCAGGGCGACAGGGATTCGTGAAAAACTGTTTTTT. It codes for CASRATGIREKLFF. The V gene is TRBV2, the J gene TRBJ1-4; 7 bases agree with TRBD1. Germline loops: CDR1 SNHLY, CDR2 FYNNEI. CDR3 length: 14 amino acids. The V segment lost 6 bases and the J segment 7 bases; nucleotides outside the gene matches: 8.